This paragraph covers one T cell receptor (beta chain) sequence. Some clones are missing from TCRdb's copy, which holds only in-frame ones; the method was immunoSEQ multiplex PCR. The sample holds about 63,000 clones; approximately 79% are singletons and the top ten take more than 30%. After removal of 2 bases from V and 10 bases from J, the junction contained 10 bases not matched to a gene. CDR1 and CDR2 from the germline V gene are SGHTA and FQGNSA. This CDR3 has 15 residues. The source of the sample is a study of blood T cell repertoires in COVID-19. Study context: Collection of acute and convalescent COVID-19 samples took place in the United States, Italy and Spain. Sources were T cells, B-cell-depleted T cells, or PBMCs; the material itself was cDNA or gDNA.

Sample: peripheral blood. V and J are TRBV7-2 and TRBJ2-1; 8 positions agree with TRBD1. This TCR was sampled from a human donor in a cohort sampled during active COVID-19. The DNA of the CDR3 is TGTGCCAGCAGCTTATGGGCAGGGGGCTTGGGAGAGCAGTTCTTC. As protein: CASSLWAGGLGEQFF.